Each of the 13 T cell receptor beta chains below was sequenced from the same sample in a study of T cell responses to AZD1222 COVID-19 vaccine. Here immunoSEQ multiplex PCR was the method, and the copy in TCRdb shows in-frame clones only, minus some. This table has approximately 100,000 clones, nearly 90% appearing once. Material: peripheral blood, obtained 28 days after the second AZD1222 dose. Source of these receptors: an adult who received the AZD1222 COVID-19 vaccine.

This clone was counted between two and nine times. The V call is TRBV7-8, the J call TRBJ1-4; D uncertain. V was pared by 4 bases and J by 4 bases, with 10 bases between. The CDR3 length is 14 residues. Germline V lookup: CDR1 SGHVS, CDR2 FQNEAQ. CDR3 sequence (DNA): TGTGCCAGCAGCTCCCGGGCCAGTAATGAAAAACTGTTTTTT. Translated: CASSSRASNEKLFF.

The chain carries TRBV29-1 and TRBJ1-1, with 11 bases identical to TRBD1. V was clipped by 4 bases and J by 6 bases; unmatched bases: 4. This CDR3 is 13 amino acids long. CDR1 and CDR2 (germline): SQVTM, ANQGSEA. The CDR3 loop reads CSVARTGGPEAFF. Here the CDR3 DNA reads TGCAGCGTTGCGCGGACAGGGGGCCCTGAAGCTTTCTTT.

This clone was seen a handful of times. This rearrangement joins TRBV29-1 to TRBJ2-2; D call uncertain. V lost 3 bases and J 0 bases, leaving 5 bases between the germline ends. CDR3 length: 13 amino acids. Germline V gene data show CDR1 as SQVTM and CDR2 as ANQGSEA. CDR3 sequence reads: CSVDSANTGELFF. The CDR3 region has the DNA TGCAGCGTTGATTCAGCGAACACCGGGGAGCTGTTTTTT.

This chain links TRBV6-1 with TRBJ1-2; the match to TRBD1 covers 7 bases. Germline assignment: CDR1 MNHNS and CDR2 SASEGT. V shed 4 bases, J shed 10 bases, and the junction held 9 bases outside the gene matches. This CDR3 contains 13 residues. CDR3 amino acids: CASSVRDRAYYTF. The CDR3 DNA reads TGTGCCAGCAGTGTCCGGGACAGAGCCTACTACACCTTC.

This chain joins TRBV12-3 or TRBV12-4 and TRBJ2-1; D is ambiguous. The germline V and J ends were trimmed by 6 bases and 4 bases, with 4 bases remaining between them. This CDR3 has 11 amino acids. CDR3 in DNA: TGTGCCAGCAGACAGTACAATGAGCAGTTCTTC. This gives the protein CASRQYNEQFF.

V is TRBV6-2 or TRBV6-3 and J is TRBJ2-2, with 10 positions matching TRBD2. The V gene's germline CDR1 is MNHEY and CDR2 SVGEGT. V gave up 3 bases and J gave up 7 bases; unmatched junction bases: 17. CDR3 length: 19 amino acids. This CDR3 reads CASSYFGADLAGAGGELFF. As DNA, the CDR3 is TGTGCCAGCAGTTATTTTGGTGCAGACCTAGCGGGAGCGGGCGGGGAGCTGTTTTTT.

The chain couples TRBV7-8 to TRBJ1-3; no definite D call. The CDR3 is 15 residues long. From germline, CDR1 is SGHVS and CDR2 FQNEAQ. V was pared by 5 bases and J by 0 bases, with 11 bases between. The CDR3 here is CASSPTRISGNTIYF. CDR3 nucleotide sequence: TGTGCCAGCAGCCCCACGCGGATCTCTGGAAACACCATATATTTT. The entire variable domain, with the rest obtained from reference TRBV7-8 and TRBJ1-3, is as follows: GAGVSQSPRYKVAKRGQDVALRCDPISGHVSLFWYQQALGQGPEFLTYFQNEAQLDKSGLPSDRFFAERPEGSVSTLKIQRTQQEDSAVYLCASSPTRISGNTIYFGEGSWLTVV.

The V and J genes are TRBV30 and TRBJ1-6; D is undetermined. The germline V gene has CDR1 GTSNPN and CDR2 SVGIG (reference sequence). Trimming cost V 0 bases and J 7 bases, with 13 bases left between them. CDR3 length: 15 amino acids. The CDR3 DNA is TGTGCCTGGAGTGTACCTAGTCCCGTAAATTCACCCCTCCACTTT. It specifies CAWSVPSPVNSPLHF.

The chain links TRBV6-2 or TRBV6-3 to TRBJ1-4; 9 nucleotides align to TRBD1. The CDR3 covers 18 residues. The germline V gene encodes CDR1 MNHEY and CDR2 SVGEGT. J was trimmed by 6 bases and V by 5 bases; bases with no gene match: 16. CDR3 sequence reads: CASSPRWGQGSRHEKLFF. Here the CDR3 DNA reads TGTGCCAGCAGTCCCCGGTGGGGACAGGGTAGCCGACATGAAAAACTGTTTTTT.

The chain joins TRBV30 to TRBJ1-4; D is possibly TRBD1 (6 bases). The CDR3 runs to 13 residues. Trimming shortened V by 5 bases and J by 8 bases, and 15 bases separated the two germline ends. Per the germline V gene, CDR1 is GTSNPN and CDR2 is SVGIG (reference sequence). CDR3 sequence: CAWGLGGNEKLFF. Here the CDR3 DNA reads TGTGCCTGGGGGTTAGGGGGTAACGAAAAACTGTTTTTT.

The chain is built from TRBV7-8 and TRBJ1-2; D remains unclear. Trimming stripped 0 bases from V and 7 bases from J, with 15 bases between. Germline-derived CDR1 and CDR2 are SGHVS and FQNEAQ. This CDR3 is 15 amino acids long. In DNA, the CDR3 is TGTGCCAGCAGCTTAGCGGTGACAAGCTTTCGTGGCTACACCTTC. Its translation: CASSLAVTSFRGYTF. Full variable domain (outside the CDR3, taken from reference TRBV7-8 and TRBJ1-2): GAGVSQSPRYKVAKRGQDVALRCDPISGHVSLFWYQQALGQGPEFLTYFQNEAQLDKSGLPSDRFFAERPEGSVSTLKIQRTQQEDSAVYLCASSLAVTSFRGYTFGSGTRLTVV.

V gene TRBV5-1 combines with J gene TRBJ1-2; TRBD1 might be the D (6 bases). The CDR3 extends over 15 amino acids. Per germline, CDR1 SGHRS and CDR2 YFSETQ. With 0 bases removed from V and 7 bases from J, the gap between germline ends came to 16 bases. In DNA form, the CDR3 reads TGCGCCAGCAGCTTGGCTGACAGGATGCACTCTGGCTACACCTTC. It is translated as CASSLADRMHSGYTF.

In its sample, this clone was seen once. V and J are TRBV30 and TRBJ1-1; D unclear. This CDR3 spans 11 amino acids. Between the trimmed V and J ends, which lost 1 base and 11 bases, there was a span of 11 bases. From germline, CDR1 is GTSNPN and CDR2 SVGIG (reference sequence). The DNA for the CDR3 is TGTGCCTGGAGTGGAGTGATGTTGGCTTTCTTT. The encoded protein is CAWSGVMLAFF. Full variable domain (outside the CDR3, taken from reference TRBV30 and TRBJ1-1): SQTIHQWPATLVQPVGSPLSLECTVEGTSNPNLYWYRQAAGRGLQLLFYSVGIGQISSEVPQNLSASRPQDRQFILSSKKLLLSDSGFYLCAWSGVMLAFFGQGTRLTVV.